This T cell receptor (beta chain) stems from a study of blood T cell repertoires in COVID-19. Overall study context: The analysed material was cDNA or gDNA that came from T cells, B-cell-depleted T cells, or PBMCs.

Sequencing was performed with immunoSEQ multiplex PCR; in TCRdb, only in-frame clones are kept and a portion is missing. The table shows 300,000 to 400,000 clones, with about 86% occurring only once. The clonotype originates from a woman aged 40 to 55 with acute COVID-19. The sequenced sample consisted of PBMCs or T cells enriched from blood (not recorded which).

The CDR3 protein is CASSLDSGKTQYF. The CDR3 nucleotides are TGTGCCAGCAGCTTAGACAGCGGTAAGACCCAGTACTTC. The rearrangement joins TRBV7-2 to TRBJ2-5; the D gene is possibly TRBD2 (5 bases). The CDR3 has 13 residues. V gave up 1 base and J gave up 6 bases, with 9 bases separating them. The germline V gene has CDR1 SGHTA and CDR2 FQGNSA.